A single sample is the source of the 13 T cell receptor beta chains below, sequenced in a study of cytomegalovirus exposure and HLA in healthy donors. Vbeta (60) and Jbeta (13) primers were used in the PCR. Produced via immunoSEQ multiplex PCR; TCRdb's table is partial and in-frame only. The sample's table shows under 130,000 clones. Sequencing was carried out using PBMCs. The receptor source for this set is a man over 45 in good health and CMV-seronegative.

This rearrangement joins TRBV7-9 to TRBJ2-1; TRBD2 agrees at 7 bases. After removal of 1 base from V and 7 bases from J, the junction contained 10 bases not matched to a gene. The CDR3 is made up of 16 amino acids. From germline, CDR1 is SEHNR and CDR2 FQNEAQ (reference sequence). This CDR3 reads CASSLGRTSSGNEQFF. DNA for the CDR3: TGTGCCAGCAGCTTAGGTCGGACTAGTTCGGGGAATGAGCAGTTCTTC.

This chain joins TRBV4-1 and TRBJ1-3; D may be TRBD1 (6 bases). V dropped 4 bases and J dropped 4 bases, with 17 bases sitting between them. The CDR3 totals 16 residues. Per the germline V gene, CDR1 is MGHRA and CDR2 is YSYEKL. This chain's CDR3 is CASSRAHRDTGNTIYF. The CDR3 bases are TGCGCCAGCAGCCGAGCACACAGGGATACGGGAAACACCATATATTTT.

J is TRBJ2-1 and V is TRBV19, with 12 bases aligning to TRBD2. CDR3 length: 16 amino acids. Germline V lookup: CDR1 LNHDA, CDR2 SQIVND (reference sequence). V dropped 4 bases and J dropped 0; count of bases not matched to a gene: 1. The CDR3 loop reads CASSTGLAGSYNEQFF. The DNA of the CDR3 is TGTGCCAGTAGTACGGGACTAGCGGGCTCCTACAATGAGCAGTTCTTC. Variable domain in full (rest from reference TRBV19 and TRBJ2-1): DGGITQSPKYLFRKEGQNVTLSCEQNLNHDAMYWYRQDPGQGLRLIYYSQIVNDFQKGDIAEGYSVSREKKESFPLTVTSAQKNPTAFYLCASSTGLAGSYNEQFFGPGTRLTVL.

This chain connects TRBV5-6 to TRBJ2-7, with 7 bases aligning to TRBD1. Germline CDR1 and CDR2: SGHDT and YYEEEE. The CDR3 runs to 15 residues. V dropped 0 bases and J dropped 2; count of bases not matched to a gene: 5. CDR3 amino acids: CASSLGDSQTYEQYF. The CDR3, as DNA: TGTGCCAGCAGCTTGGGGGACAGCCAAACCTACGAGCAGTACTTC.

The chain couples TRBV4-2 to TRBJ2-7; D perhaps matches TRBD1 (6 bases). V was cut by 3 bases and J by 3 bases, with 12 bases left in between. The germline CDR1 and CDR2 sequences are LGHNA and YNFKEQ. The CDR3 contains 14 residues. CDR3 region: CASSHRDRYYEQYF. The CDR3 nucleotides read TGTGCCAGCAGCCATCGTGACAGGTACTACGAGCAGTACTTC.

The chain links TRBV9 to TRBJ2-5, with D perhaps matching TRBD2 (6 bases). The CDR3 sequence is 16 residues long. V lost 4 bases and J 5 bases, leaving 21 bases between the germline ends. The V gene's germline CDR1 is SGDLS and CDR2 YYNGEE. This chain's CDR3 is CASSLRTGPEGETQYF. The CDR3 nucleotides are TGTGCCAGCAGCCTAAGGACGGGACCGGAGGGGGAGACCCAGTACTTC.

V gene TRBV7-2 combines with J gene TRBJ2-5; D remains unclear. Trimming took off 5 bases at V and 6 bases at J, with 4 bases between the two ends. The germline V gene has CDR1 SGHTA and CDR2 FQGNSA. The CDR3 length is 10 residues. The chain's CDR3 is CASSGQTQYF. As DNA, the CDR3 is TGTGCCAGCAGCGGGCAGACCCAGTACTTC. Full variable domain (outside the CDR3, taken from reference TRBV7-2 and TRBJ2-5): GAGVSQSPSNKVTEKGKDVELRCDPISGHTALYWYRQSLGQGLEFLIYFQGNSAPDKSGLPSDRFSAERTGGSVSTLTIQRTQQEDSAVYLCASSGQTQYFGPGTRLLVL.

This chain links TRBV4-3 with TRBJ1-2, with D possibly matching TRBD1 (5 bases). V lost 0 bases and J lost 3, with 17 bases in between. Germline V gene sequence: CDR1 LGHNA, CDR2 YSLEER. The CDR3 is made up of 17 amino acids. The CDR3 protein is CASSQEGARAGDYGYTF. Here the CDR3 DNA reads TGCGCCAGCAGCCAAGAAGGCGCGCGGGCGGGGGACTATGGCTACACCTTC.

J is TRBJ2-7 and V is TRBV15; TRBD1 is a possible D gene (7 bases). The V gene lost 1 base and the J gene lost 1 base, with 14 bases spanning the gap. The CDR3 has 16 residues. The V gene's germline CDR1 is LNHNV and CDR2 YYDKDF (reference sequence). CDR3 coding DNA: TGTGCCACCAGCAGAGCGACAGGGACTTTATCCTACGAGCAGTACTTC. Translated: CATSRATGTLSYEQYF.

The J gene is TRBJ2-5, the V gene TRBV29-1, with a possible D match to TRBD2 (6 bases). This CDR3 has 12 amino acids. Germline-derived CDR1 and CDR2 are SQVTM and ANQGSEA. Trimming took off 5 bases at V and 3 bases at J, with 10 bases between the two ends. The DNA of the CDR3 is TGCAGCGTTAGTTCGGGGGAAGAGACCCAGTACTTC. It encodes CSVSSGEETQYF.

The gene calls are TRBV7-2 and TRBJ1-6, with D unclear. CDR1 and CDR2 from the germline V gene are SGHTA and FQGNSA. The germline V and J ends were trimmed by 1 base and 5 bases, with 12 bases remaining between them. CDR3 length equals 16 residues. CDR3 in DNA: TGTGCCAGCAGCTTAGTATCGGCGGGGAATAATTCACCCCTCCACTTT. Protein: CASSLVSAGNNSPLHF.

This chain connects TRBV9 to TRBJ2-3; D uncertain. This CDR3 is 14 amino acids long. V lost 0 bases, J lost 7 bases, and 12 bases lay in between. Looked up from germline, CDR1 is SGDLS and CDR2 is YYNGEE. The CDR3, as DNA: TGTGCCAGCAGCGTAGTTCCGTCTCTACATACGCAGTATTTT. Amino acids: CASSVVPSLHTQYF.

The V and J genes are TRBV7-2 and TRBJ2-3; 9 nucleotides agree with TRBD2. The germline CDR1 and CDR2 sequences are SGHTA and FQGNSA. The trim removed 1 base at V and 6 bases at J, leaving 8 bases unmatched. This CDR3 spans 16 amino acids. The CDR3 spells CASSLGAGGSTDTQYF. CDR3 sequence (DNA): TGTGCCAGCAGCTTAGGAGCGGGAGGATCAACCGATACGCAGTATTTT.